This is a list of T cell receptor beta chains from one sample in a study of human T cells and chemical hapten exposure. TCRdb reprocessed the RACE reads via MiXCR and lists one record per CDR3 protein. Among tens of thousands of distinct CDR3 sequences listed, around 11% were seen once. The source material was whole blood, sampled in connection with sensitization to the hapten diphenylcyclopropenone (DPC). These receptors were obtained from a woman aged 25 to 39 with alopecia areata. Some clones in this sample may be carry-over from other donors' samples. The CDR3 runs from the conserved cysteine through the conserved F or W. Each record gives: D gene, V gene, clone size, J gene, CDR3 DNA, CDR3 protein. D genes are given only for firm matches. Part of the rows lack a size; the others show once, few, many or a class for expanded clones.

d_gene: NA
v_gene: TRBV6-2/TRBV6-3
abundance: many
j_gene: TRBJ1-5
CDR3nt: TGTGCCAGCAGTTACCCAGGGACTCAGCCCCAGCATTTT
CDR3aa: CASSYPGTQPQHF

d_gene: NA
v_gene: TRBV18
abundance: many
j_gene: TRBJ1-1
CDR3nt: TGTGCCAGCTCCCGAGCGGGGACCAGCACTGAAGCTTTCTTT
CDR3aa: CASSRAGTSTEAFF

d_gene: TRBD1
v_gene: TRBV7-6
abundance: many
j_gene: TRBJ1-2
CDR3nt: TGTGCCAGCAGCCCGGACAGGAACTATGGCTACACCTTC
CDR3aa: CASSPDRNYGYTF

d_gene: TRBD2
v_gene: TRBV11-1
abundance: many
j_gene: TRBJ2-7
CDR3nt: TGTGCCAGCAGCGGAGGACTAGCGGGCTCCTACGAGCAGTACTTC
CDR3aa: CASSGGLAGSYEQYF

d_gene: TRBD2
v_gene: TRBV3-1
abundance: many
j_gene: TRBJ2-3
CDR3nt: TGTGCCAGCAGCCAGACTAGCTCCACTGGGCAGTATTTT
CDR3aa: CASSQTSSTGQYF

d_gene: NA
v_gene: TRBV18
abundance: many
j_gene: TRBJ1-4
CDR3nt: TGTGCCAGCACTCCGGGCCTGGGGGAAAAACTGTTTTTT
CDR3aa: CASTPGLGEKLFF

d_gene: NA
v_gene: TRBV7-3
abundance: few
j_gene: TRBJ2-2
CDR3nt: TGTGCCAGCAGCTCCTCCAGGGCCGCGAACACCGGGGAGCTGTTTTTT
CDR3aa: CASSSSRAANTGELFF

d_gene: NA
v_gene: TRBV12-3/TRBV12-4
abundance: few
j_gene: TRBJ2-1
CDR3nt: TGTGCCAGCACCCTCTCGCTCCACAATGAGCAGTTCTTC
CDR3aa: CASTLSLHNEQFF

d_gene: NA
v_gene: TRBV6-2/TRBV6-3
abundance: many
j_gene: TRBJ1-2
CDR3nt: TGTGCCAGCAGTTACTCGACAGGAGGGACCAATGGCTACACCTTC
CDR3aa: CASSYSTGGTNGYTF

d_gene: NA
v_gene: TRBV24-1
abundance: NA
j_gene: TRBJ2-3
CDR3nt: TGTGCCACCAGTGTTTCTAAATCAGATACGCAGTATTTT
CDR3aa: CATSVSKSDTQYF

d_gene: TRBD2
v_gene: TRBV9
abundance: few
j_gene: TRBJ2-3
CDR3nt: TGTGCCAGCAGCGTTTACGGGACGGGGGGAGATACGCAGTATTTT
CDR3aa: CASSVYGTGGDTQYF

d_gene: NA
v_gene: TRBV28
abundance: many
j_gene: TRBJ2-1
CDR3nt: TGTGCCAGCAGTTTAACGGGGGACGCCCCTGAGCAGTTCTTC
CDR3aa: CASSLTGDAPEQFF

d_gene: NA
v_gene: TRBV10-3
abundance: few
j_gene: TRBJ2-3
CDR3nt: TGTGCCATCAGTGGCAGTTCCGGCACAGATACGCAGTATTTT
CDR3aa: CAISGSSGTDTQYF

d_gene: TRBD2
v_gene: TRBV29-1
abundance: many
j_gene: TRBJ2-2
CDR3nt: TGCAGCGTTCTAGCGGGAGAATCCGGGGAGCTGTTTTTT
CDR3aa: CSVLAGESGELFF

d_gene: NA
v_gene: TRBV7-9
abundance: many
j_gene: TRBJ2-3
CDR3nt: TGTGCCAGCAGCCAAGCCCGGGGACCCGGGATAGATACGCAGTATTTT
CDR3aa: CASSQARGPGIDTQYF

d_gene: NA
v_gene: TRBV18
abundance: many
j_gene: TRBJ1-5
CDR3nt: TGTGCCAGCTCACCATTGGGGAATAGCAATCAGCCCCAGCATTTT
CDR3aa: CASSPLGNSNQPQHF

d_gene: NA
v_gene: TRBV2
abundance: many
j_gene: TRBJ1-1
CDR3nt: TGTGCCAGCAGTTTCGCGGAGAACACTGAAGCTTTCTTT
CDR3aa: CASSFAENTEAFF

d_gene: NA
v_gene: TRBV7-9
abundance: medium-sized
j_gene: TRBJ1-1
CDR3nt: TGTGCCAGCAGGGAAACAGGGAACACTGAAGCTTTCTTT
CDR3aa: CASRETGNTEAFF

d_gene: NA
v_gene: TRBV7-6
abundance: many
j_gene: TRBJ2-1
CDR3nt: TGTGCCAGCAGCTCCTCACTAGCCAAGTCAAGCAATGAGCAGTTCTTC
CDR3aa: CASSSSLAKSSNEQFF

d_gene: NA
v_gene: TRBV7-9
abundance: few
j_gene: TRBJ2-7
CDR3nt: TGTGCCAGCAGCTTAGTCCCCGGACAGCCCCACTCCTACGAGCAGTACTTC
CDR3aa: CASSLVPGQPHSYEQYF

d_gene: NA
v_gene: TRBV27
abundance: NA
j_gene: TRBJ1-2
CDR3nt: TGTGCCAGCAGTTTTTGGCAGGACGGAGGTGGCTACACCTTC
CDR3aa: CASSFWQDGGGYTF

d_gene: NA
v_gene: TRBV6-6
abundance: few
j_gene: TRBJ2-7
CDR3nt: TGTGCCAGCAGCGAAATCGACAGGCGCTACGAGCAGTACTTC
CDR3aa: CASSEIDRRYEQYF

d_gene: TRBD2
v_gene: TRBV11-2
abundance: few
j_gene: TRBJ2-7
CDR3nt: TGTGCCAGCAGCTTAGTTCGCGGGAGCGCCTACGAGCAGTACTTC
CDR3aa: CASSLVRGSAYEQYF

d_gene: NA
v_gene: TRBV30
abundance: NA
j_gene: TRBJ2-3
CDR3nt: TGTGCCTGGGGCGGGCTTAGCACAGATACGCAGTATTTT
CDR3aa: CAWGGLSTDTQYF

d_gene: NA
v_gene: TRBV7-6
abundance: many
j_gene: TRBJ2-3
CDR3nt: TGTGCCAGCAGCTTAGTAGGAGGGGGAGGAGATACGCAGTATTTT
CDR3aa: CASSLVGGGGDTQYF

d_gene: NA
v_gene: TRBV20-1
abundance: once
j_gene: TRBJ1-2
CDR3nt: TGCAGTTCGTTCCGGACAGACTCTGGCTACACCTTC
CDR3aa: CSSFRTDSGYTF

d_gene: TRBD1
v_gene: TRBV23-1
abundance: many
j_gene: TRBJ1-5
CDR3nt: TGCGCCAGCCCCATCTACAGGGGGCCAAATAGCAATCAGCCCCAGCATTTT
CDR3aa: CASPIYRGPNSNQPQHF

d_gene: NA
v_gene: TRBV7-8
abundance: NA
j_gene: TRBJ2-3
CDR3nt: TGTGCCAGCAGCTTAGGGTCCCCAGGCACAGATACGCAGTATTTT
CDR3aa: CASSLGSPGTDTQYF

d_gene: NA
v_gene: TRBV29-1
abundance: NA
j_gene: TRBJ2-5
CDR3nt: TGCAGCGTGTGCAGTGGGGTCGCGGAGACCCAGTACTTC
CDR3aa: CSVCSGVAETQYF

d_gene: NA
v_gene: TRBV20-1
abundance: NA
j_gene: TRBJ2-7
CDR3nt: TGCAGTGCGTACCGGGACAACTCCTACGAGCAGTACTTC
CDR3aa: CSAYRDNSYEQYF

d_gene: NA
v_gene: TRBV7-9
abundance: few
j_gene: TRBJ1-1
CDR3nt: TGTGCCAGCAGCCACTCACTGCGGACACAAAGCCAGGCTTTCTTT
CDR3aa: CASSHSLRTQSQAFF

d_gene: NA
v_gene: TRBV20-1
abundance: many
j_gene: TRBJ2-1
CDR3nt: TGCAGTGCTAGATCGTCAGCGCGGGTCAGCGCCGAGCAGTTCTTC
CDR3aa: CSARSSARVSAEQFF

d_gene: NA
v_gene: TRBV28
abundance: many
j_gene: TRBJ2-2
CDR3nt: TGTGCCAGCAGTATATATTTGGGGGGCACCGGGGAGCTGTTTTTT
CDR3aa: CASSIYLGGTGELFF

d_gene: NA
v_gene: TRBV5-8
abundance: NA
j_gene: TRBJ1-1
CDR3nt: TGTGCCAGCAGCTTGCCAGGGTCATTGAACACTGAAGCTTTCTTT
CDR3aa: CASSLPGSLNTEAFF

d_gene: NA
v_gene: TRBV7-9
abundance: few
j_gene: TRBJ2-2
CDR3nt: TGTGCCAGCAACTATCTAGGTGCCGGGGAGCTGTTTTTT
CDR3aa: CASNYLGAGELFF

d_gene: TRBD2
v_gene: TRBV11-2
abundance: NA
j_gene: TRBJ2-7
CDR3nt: TGTGCCAGCTTCGGACTAGCGGGACCCGACCACTACGAGCAGTACTTC
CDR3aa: CASFGLAGPDHYEQYF

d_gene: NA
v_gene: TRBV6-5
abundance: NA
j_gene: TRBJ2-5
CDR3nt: TGTGCCAGCAGTTACTCAGGGACTCAACAAGAGACCCAGTACTTC
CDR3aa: CASSYSGTQQETQYF

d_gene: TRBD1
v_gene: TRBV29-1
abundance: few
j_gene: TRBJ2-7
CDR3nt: TGCAGCGTTGGGAAAGGTACAGGGGTCTACGAGCAGTACTTC
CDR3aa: CSVGKGTGVYEQYF

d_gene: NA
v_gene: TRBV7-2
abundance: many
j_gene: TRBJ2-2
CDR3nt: TGTGCCAGCAGCTTCGGGGAAAACACCGGGGAGCTGTTTTTT
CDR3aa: CASSFGENTGELFF

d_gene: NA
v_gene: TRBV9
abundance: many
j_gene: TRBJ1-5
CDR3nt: TGTGCCAGCAGCGTAGACAGTGATCAGCCCCAGCATTTT
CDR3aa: CASSVDSDQPQHF

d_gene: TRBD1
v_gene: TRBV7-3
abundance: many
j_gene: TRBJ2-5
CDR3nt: TGTGCCAGCAGCGTAATAACAGGGGACCAAGAGACCCAGTACTTC
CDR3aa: CASSVITGDQETQYF

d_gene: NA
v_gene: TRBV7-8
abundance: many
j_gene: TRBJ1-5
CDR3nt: TGTGCCAGCAGCCCAGGTTACGGCAATCAGCCCCAGCATTTT
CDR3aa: CASSPGYGNQPQHF

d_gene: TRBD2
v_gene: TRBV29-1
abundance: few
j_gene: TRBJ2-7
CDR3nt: TGCAGCGTAGCCGGGACTAGCGGGAGCTACGAGCAGTACTTC
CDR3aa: CSVAGTSGSYEQYF

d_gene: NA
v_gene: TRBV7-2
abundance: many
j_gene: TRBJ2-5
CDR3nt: TGTGCCAGCAGCTTAGGGGCCGAGACCCAGTACTTC
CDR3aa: CASSLGAETQYF

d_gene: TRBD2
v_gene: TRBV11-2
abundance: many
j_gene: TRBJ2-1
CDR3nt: TGTGCCAGCAGCTTAGAACCTAGCGGGAGAAGGCAGTTCTTC
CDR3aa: CASSLEPSGRRQFF

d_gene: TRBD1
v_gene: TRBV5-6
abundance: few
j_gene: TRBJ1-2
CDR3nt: TGTGCCAGCAGCTTTGGGACAGTTGTTAACTACGGCTACACCTTC
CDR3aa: CASSFGTVVNYGYTF

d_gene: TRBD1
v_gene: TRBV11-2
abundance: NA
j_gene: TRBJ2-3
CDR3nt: TGTGCCAGCAGCTTCTCCGGGGACAGTGTCTGGTATACGCAGTATTTT
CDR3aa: CASSFSGDSVWYTQYF

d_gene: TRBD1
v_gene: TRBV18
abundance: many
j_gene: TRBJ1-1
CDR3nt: TGTGCCAGCTCACCACTCACAGGGGACAATGATTCCTTT
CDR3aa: CASSPLTGDNDSF

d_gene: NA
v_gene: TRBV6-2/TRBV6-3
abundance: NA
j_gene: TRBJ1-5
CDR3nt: TGTGCCAGCAGCCTGGAGGCGGGGGCCCAGCATTTT
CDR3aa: CASSLEAGAQHF

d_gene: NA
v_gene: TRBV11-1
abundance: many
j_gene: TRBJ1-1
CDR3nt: TGTGCCAGCCGAAGACAGGTGAACACTGAAGCTTTCTTT
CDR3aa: CASRRQVNTEAFF

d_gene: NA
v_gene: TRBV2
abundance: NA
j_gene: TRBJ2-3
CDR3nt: TGTGCCAGCAGCGTCCGTCGGCCCGATACAGATACGCAGTATTTT
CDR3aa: CASSVRRPDTDTQYF

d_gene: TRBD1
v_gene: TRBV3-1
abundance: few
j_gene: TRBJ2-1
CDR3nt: TGTGCCAGCAGCCCACGCAGACAGGGAAATGAGCAGTTCTTC
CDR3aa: CASSPRRQGNEQFF

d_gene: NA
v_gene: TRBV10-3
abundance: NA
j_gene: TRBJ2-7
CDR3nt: TGTGCCATCAGTGAGGCCACCGGGGTGGAGCAGTACTTC
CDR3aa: CAISEATGVEQYF

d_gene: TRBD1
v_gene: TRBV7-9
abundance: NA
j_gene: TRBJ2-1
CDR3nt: TGTGCCAGCAGCTTAGCACAGGGGGCCACATACAATGAGCAGTTCTTC
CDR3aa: CASSLAQGATYNEQFF

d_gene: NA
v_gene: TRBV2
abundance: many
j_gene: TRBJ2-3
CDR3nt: TGTGCCAGCTCCCAAGGCGGGACTCAGGCAGATACGCAGTATTTT
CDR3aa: CASSQGGTQADTQYF